A single sample is the source of the 21 T cell receptor beta chains below, sequenced in a study of OX40 agonist ivuxolimab in advanced cancers. Sequencing used immunoSEQ multiplex PCR; TCRdb keeps in-frame clones, though not all of them. The sample yields over 85,000 clones, roughly 90% seen once. The sequencing used CD4+ or CD8+ T cells sorted from blood, collected in a trial of the OX40 agonist ivuxolimab. All receptors come from an adult with an advanced solid tumor such as melanoma, head and neck, liver or kidney cancer.

This clone was seen once. The J gene is TRBJ1-2, the V gene TRBV2, with unresolved D. Between the trimmed V and J ends, which lost 6 bases and 4 bases, there was a span of 18 bases. Germline values: CDR1 SNHLY, CDR2 FYNNEI. The CDR3 length is 15 residues. CDR3 bases: TGTGCCAGCAGGCGTGGCGGTAACAGTCTCTATGGCTACACCTTC. This gives the protein CASRRGGNSLYGYTF.

This clone has a single count. Written as DNA, the CDR3 is TGTGCCAGCAGTGGGGGACAGGGGAGTTTCGAGCCCCAGCATTTT. Protein: CASSGGQGSFEPQHF. This chain uses TRBV2 with TRBJ1-5, with 10 bases aligning to TRBD1. CDR3 length equals 15 residues. J gave up 8 bases and V 4 bases, and 8 bases lay outside the gene matches. Germline CDR1 reads SNHLY; CDR2 reads FYNNEI.

The chain uses TRBV6-5 and TRBJ1-2; D is perhaps TRBD1 (6 bases). The CDR3 is 15 residues long. The germline V gene encodes CDR1 MNHEY and CDR2 SVGAGI. Trimming cost V 6 bases and J 2 bases, with 16 bases left between them. The CDR3 nucleotides are TGTGCCAGCAGCCCCCTCGGACAGAGAAACTATGGCTACACCTTC. Its translation is CASSPLGQRNYGYTF.

The V and J genes are TRBV5-4 and TRBJ2-3; perhaps TRBD2 as D (5 bases). This CDR3 has 16 residues. Between the trimmed V and J ends, which lost 0 bases and 0 bases, there was a span of 11 bases. Germline-derived CDR1 and CDR2 are SGHNT and YYREEE (reference sequence). The DNA for the CDR3 is TGTGCCAGCAGCTTGGTAGCAGCGGCTAGCACAGATACGCAGTATTTT. This gives the protein CASSLVAAASTDTQYF.

The chain carries TRBV28 and TRBJ2-7; 13 bases line up with TRBD2. V shed 5 bases, J shed 2 bases, and the junction held 9 bases outside the gene matches. Germline CDR1 and CDR2: MDHEN and SYDVKM. The CDR3 contains 17 residues. CDR3 sequence (DNA): TGTGCCAGCAGTAGACTAGCGGGAGGCACCCGTACCTACGAGCAGTACTTC. As protein: CASSRLAGGTRTYEQYF.

The chain carries TRBV6-5 and TRBJ2-5; D not resolved. The CDR3 is made up of 14 amino acids. Per germline, CDR1 MNHEY and CDR2 SVGAGI. V was trimmed by 6 bases and J by 2 bases, leaving 13 bases between them. The DNA of the CDR3 is TGTGCCAGCAGCCCCCAGGTGGGGCAAGAGACCCAGTACTTC. Translating gives CASSPQVGQETQYF.

This sequence joins TRBV10-3 and TRBJ1-5, with a possible D match to TRBD1 (5 bases). The CDR3 runs 12 residues. In germline, CDR1 is ENHRY, CDR2 SYGVKD. Between the trimmed V and J ends, which lost 3 bases and 5 bases, there was a span of 5 bases. In DNA form, the CDR3 reads TGTGCCATCAGTGACAGGGATCAGCCCCAGCATTTT. It is translated as CAISDRDQPQHF.

This clone was observed a single time. The chain employs TRBV29-1 and TRBJ2-2, with 12 bases that match TRBD2. Trimming cost V 6 bases and J 6 bases; bases outside gene matches: 8. This CDR3 spans 15 amino acids. In germline, CDR1 is SQVTM, CDR2 ANQGSEA. The CDR3 is CSVTRLAGVSGELFF. CDR3 sequence (DNA): TGCAGCGTCACCAGACTAGCGGGAGTGTCCGGGGAGCTGTTTTTT.

The rearrangement links TRBV5-1 to TRBJ1-1; 7 bases align to TRBD1. The junction had 6 bases not matched to a gene; V was cut back by 0 bases and J by 10 bases. This CDR3 region has 13 residues. Germline CDR1 SGHRS, CDR2 YFSETQ. CDR3 loop: CASSLAGTEGAFF. DNA for the CDR3: TGCGCCAGCAGCTTGGCCGGGACAGAAGGAGCTTTCTTT.

On this clone itself: This specimen includes other DNA sequences encoding the same CDR3. The rearrangement joins TRBV11-2 to TRBJ2-5; the D gene is possibly TRBD1 (6 bases). The CDR3 contains 14 residues. The germline gives CDR1 SGHAT, CDR2 FQNNGV. With 0 bases removed from V and 4 bases from J, the gap between germline ends came to 9 bases. This chain's CDR3 is CASSLDWGRETQYF. The CDR3 DNA reads TGTGCCAGCAGCTTAGATTGGGGGCGAGAGACCCAGTACTTC.

A single count supports this clone. The V call is TRBV25-1, the J call TRBJ2-7, with a tentative D call TRBD2 (5 bases). V lost 6 bases and J 3 bases, leaving 12 bases between the germline ends. From germline, CDR1 is MGHDK and CDR2 SYGVNS. The CDR3 consists of 13 residues. The DNA for the CDR3 is TGTGCCAGCAGCGGGAACGGATACTACGAGCAGTACTTC. Amino acid sequence: CASSGNGYYEQYF.

The chain is built from TRBV14 and TRBJ2-1, with a possible D match to TRBD2 (5 bases). The CDR3 sequence is 16 residues long. V was pared by 0 bases and J by 4 bases, with 13 bases between. Germline V gene lookup returns CDR1 SGHDN and CDR2 FVKESK. The CDR3 region is CASSQEGRVQYNEQFF. CDR3 DNA sequence: TGTGCCAGCAGCCAAGAAGGGCGGGTTCAATACAATGAGCAGTTCTTC.

This chain joins TRBV25-1 and TRBJ1-4; maybe TRBD1 (6 bases). With 2 bases removed from V and 7 bases from J, the gap between germline ends came to 11 bases. CDR1 and CDR2 (germline): MGHDK, SYGVNS. The CDR3 sequence is 14 residues long. CDR3 DNA: TGTGCCAGCAGTGAAGGGGGGGCGGGTGAAAAACTGTTTTTT. Translation: CASSEGGAGEKLFF.

The rearrangement uses TRBV19 and TRBJ1-4, with D maybe TRBD1 (5 bases). The CDR3 runs 14 residues. Germline assignment: CDR1 LNHDA and CDR2 SQIVND (reference sequence). V lost 8 bases, J lost 8 bases, and 18 bases lay in between. CDR3 nucleotides: TGTGCCAGTCACATATCGGGGGTCGGAGAAAAACTGTTTTTT. Translating it yields CASHISGVGEKLFF.

This clone was detected only once. The J gene is TRBJ2-1, the V gene TRBV19, with 10 bases aligning to TRBD2. The CDR3 has 17 residues. The V gene end was trimmed by 2 bases and the J gene end by 9 bases; junction bases not matched to a gene: 13. Germline V gene sequence: CDR1 LNHDA, CDR2 SQIVND (reference sequence). The CDR3, as DNA: TGTGCCAGTAGTATAAGGATTGCTAGCGGGGGTTCAGGTGAGCAGTTCTTC. Residues: CASSIRIASGGSGEQFF.

This chain connects TRBV23-1 to TRBJ2-3; 11 nucleotides align to TRBD2. TRBV23-1 belongs to the ORF category, with a function that is uncertain. V shed 4 bases and J 0 bases; nucleotides not matched to a gene: 3. CDR3 length: 16 residues. The DNA for the CDR3 is TGCGCCAGCAGTCCCAGACTAGCGGGAAGCACAGATACGCAGTATTTT. Amino acids: CASSPRLAGSTDTQYF.

CDR3 coding DNA: TGTGCCAGCAGCCAAGATCCTGGGGGGCGTTCTAGCACAGATACGCAGTATTTT. Translation gives CASSQDPGGRSSTDTQYF. The genes are TRBV4-2 and TRBJ2-3, with D possibly being TRBD1 or TRBD2 (6 bases each). Trimming took off 0 bases at V and 0 bases at J, with 16 bases between the two ends. CDR1 is LGHNA and CDR2 is YNFKEQ in the germline V gene. There are 18 residues in the CDR3.

The rearrangement links TRBV18 to TRBJ2-1; a weak D match, TRBD1 (6 bases). The CDR3 spans 13 residues. CDR1 and CDR2 from the germline V gene are KGHSH and LQKENI. V was trimmed by 0 bases and J by 8 bases, leaving 8 bases between them. CDR3 sequence (DNA): TGTGCCAGCTCACCACCCGGGACACATGAGCAGTTCTTC. Encoded protein: CASSPPGTHEQFF.

Here the CDR3 DNA reads TGTGCCAGCAGTTCCCAGGCGACGCTCTATGGCTACACCTTC. The encoded protein is CASSSQATLYGYTF. The gene calls are TRBV28 and TRBJ1-2; D ambiguous. Germline V lookup: CDR1 MDHEN, CDR2 SYDVKM. V was shortened by 4 bases and J by 4 bases, with 13 bases between the two germline ends. The CDR3 extends over 14 amino acids.

This clone appeared a single time. The rearrangement joins TRBV5-1 to TRBJ1-3; D not resolved. Trimming cost V 0 bases and J 2 bases, with 12 bases left between them. Per the germline V gene, CDR1 is SGHRS and CDR2 is YFSETQ. The CDR3 length is 16 residues. CDR3 nucleotide sequence: TGCGCCAGCAGCTTGGATCGGCCGTCCGCTGGAAACACCATATATTTT. This sequence encodes CASSLDRPSAGNTIYF.

V and J are TRBV28 and TRBJ1-4, with TRBD1 matching 8 bases. This CDR3 contains 16 residues. With 3 bases clipped from V and 2 bases from J, the junction kept 5 bases outside the gene matches. CDR1 and CDR2 from the germline V gene are MDHEN and SYDVKM. The CDR3 DNA reads TGTGCCAGCAGTTTCACAGGGGGGTACACTAATGAAAAACTGTTTTTT. Amino acid sequence: CASSFTGGYTNEKLFF.